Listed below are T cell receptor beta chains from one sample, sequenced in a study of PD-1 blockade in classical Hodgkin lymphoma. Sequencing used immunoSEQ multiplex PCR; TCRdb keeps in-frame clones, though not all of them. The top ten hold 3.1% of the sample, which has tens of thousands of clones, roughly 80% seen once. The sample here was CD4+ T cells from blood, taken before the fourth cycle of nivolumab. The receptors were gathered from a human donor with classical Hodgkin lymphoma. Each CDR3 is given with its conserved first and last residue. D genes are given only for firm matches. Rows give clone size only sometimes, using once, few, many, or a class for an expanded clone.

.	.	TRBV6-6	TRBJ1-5	CASSYGGGNQPQHF	TGTGCCAGCAGTTATGGGGGAGGGAACCAGCCCCAGCATTTT
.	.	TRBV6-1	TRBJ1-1	CASAGAWNTEAFF	TGTGCCAGCGCGGGGGCTTGGAACACTGAAGCTTTCTTT
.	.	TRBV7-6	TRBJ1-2	CASSPGYGYTF	TGTGCCAGCAGCCCGGGTTATGGCTACACCTTC
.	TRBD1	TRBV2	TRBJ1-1	CASRGQAHTEAFF	TGTGCCAGCAGGGGACAGGCGCACACTGAAGCTTTCTTT
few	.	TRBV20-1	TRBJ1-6	CSASYNSPLHF	TGCAGTGCTAGCTACAATTCACCCCTCCACTTT
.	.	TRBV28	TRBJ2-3	CASTPGDGVVPSTDTQYF	TGTGCCAGCACCCCAGGCGACGGGGTGGTACCTAGCACAGATACGCAGTATTTT
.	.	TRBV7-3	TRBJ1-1	CASSLMRADRNTEAFF	TGTGCCAGCAGCTTAATGAGGGCGGACAGAAACACTGAAGCTTTCTTT
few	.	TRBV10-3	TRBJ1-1	CAISTGNTEAFF	TGTGCCATATCGACAGGGAACACTGAAGCTTTCTTT
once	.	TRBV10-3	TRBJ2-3	CAISPGSAFRDTQYF	TGTGCCATCAGTCCGGGATCTGCGTTTCGAGATACGCAGTATTTT
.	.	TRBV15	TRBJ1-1	CATSRAGAGSASAFF	TGTGCCACCAGCAGAGCAGGGGCGGGGTCAGCCTCCGCTTTCTTT
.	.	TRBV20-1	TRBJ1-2	CSARDEGSYTF	TGCAGTGCTAGAGATGAGGGTTCCTACACCTTC
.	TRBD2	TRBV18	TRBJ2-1	CASSSTTSGGAGVYNEQFF	TGTGCCAGCTCGTCCACCACTAGCGGGGGAGCCGGAGTGTACAATGAGCAGTTCTTC
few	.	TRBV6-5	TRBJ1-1	CASTSDSAEAFF	TGTGCCAGCACCTCGGACAGCGCTGAAGCTTTCTTT
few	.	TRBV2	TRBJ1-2	CASSGDELGGYTF	TGTGCCAGCAGTGGCGACGAGCTGGGGGGCTACACCTTC
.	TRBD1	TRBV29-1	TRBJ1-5	CSASDRLDQPQHF	TGCAGCGCTTCGGACAGGTTAGATCAGCCCCAGCATTTT
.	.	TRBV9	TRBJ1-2	CASSVAGGTYGYTF	TGTGCCAGCAGCGTAGCCGGGGGTACCTATGGCTACACCTTC
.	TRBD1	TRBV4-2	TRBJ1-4	CASSPGTVVKNEKLFF	TGTGCCAGCAGCCCCGGGACAGTCGTCAAAAATGAAAAACTGTTTTTT
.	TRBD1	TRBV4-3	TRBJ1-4	CASSQEYRGTGLFF	TGCGCCAGCAGCCAAGAATACAGGGGGACGGGACTGTTTTTT
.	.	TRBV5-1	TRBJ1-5	CASSLGQGRNQPQHF	TGCGCCAGCAGCTTGGGCCAGGGACGCAATCAGCCCCAGCATTTT
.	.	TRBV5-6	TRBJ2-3	CASSLAWGSTDTQYF	TGTGCCAGCAGCTTGGCCTGGGGGAGCACAGATACGCAGTATTTT
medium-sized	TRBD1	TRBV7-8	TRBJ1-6	CASSTDRAGSPLHF	TGTGCCAGCAGCACGGACAGGGCGGGATCACCCCTCCACTTT
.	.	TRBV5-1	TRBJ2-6	CASSLEVGTGANVLTF	TGCGCCAGCAGCTTGGAGGTAGGGACGGGGGCCAACGTCCTGACTTTC
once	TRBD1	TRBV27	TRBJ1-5	CASSQTGGRGQPQHF	TGTGCCAGCAGTCAGACAGGGGGGCGAGGTCAGCCCCAGCATTTT